These 26 T cell receptor beta chains originate from one sample sequenced in a study of T cell responses to AZD1222 COVID-19 vaccine. Sequencing was performed with immunoSEQ multiplex PCR; in TCRdb, only in-frame clones are kept and a portion is missing. Seen here are about 110,000 clones, 85% to 90% observed once, and the top ten hold about 3%. The starting material was peripheral blood, obtained on day 0 of AZD1222 vaccination. These receptors were taken from an adult in good health.

Concerning this clone itself: The sample holds other DNA sequences that translate to the same CDR3. The rearrangement links TRBV18 to TRBJ1-4; maybe TRBD1 (5 bases). The CDR3 length is 17 residues. Trimming removed 3 bases from V and 7 bases from J, with 21 bases in between. CDR1 and CDR2 from the germline V gene are KGHSH and LQKENI. The DNA of the CDR3 is TGTGCCAGCTCACCGTTAACGGGGAGGGGTGACGGTGAAAAACTGTTTTTT. Its translation is CASSPLTGRGDGEKLFF.

The chain uses TRBV7-9 and TRBJ2-1, with TRBD2 identical over 12 bases. The CDR3 consists of 15 residues. Germline V CDR1 and CDR2: SEHNR, FQNEAQ (reference sequence). V gave up 6 bases and J gave up 10 bases; unmatched junction bases: 10. In nucleotides, the CDR3 is TGTGCCAGCAGGGCTACTAGCGGGGGGTCTACAGAGCAGTTCTTC. Translating gives CASRATSGGSTEQFF. The full variable domain, with the rest looked up from reference TRBV7-9 and TRBJ2-1, is DTGVSQNPRHKITKRGQNVTFRCDPISEHNRLYWYRQTLGQGPEFLTYFQNEAQLEKSRLLSDRFSAERPKGSFSTLEIQRTEQGDSAMYLCASRATSGGSTEQFFGPGTRLTVL.

CDR3 amino acids: CASSQGDYEQYF. The CDR3 DNA reads TGTGCCAGCAGTCAAGGGGACTACGAGCAGTACTTC. This sequence joins TRBV7-9 and TRBJ2-7; maybe TRBD1 (5 bases). V gave up 6 bases and J gave up 3 bases, with 9 bases separating them. In germline, CDR1 is SEHNR, CDR2 FQNEAQ (reference sequence). The CDR3 is made up of 12 amino acids.

This rearrangement joins TRBV5-4 to TRBJ1-3; D not resolved. CDR1 and CDR2 from the germline V gene are SGHNT and YYREEE (reference sequence). V lost 3 bases and J 1 base, leaving 17 bases between the germline ends. The CDR3 loop spans 17 amino acids. Here the CDR3 DNA reads TGTGCCAGCAGCTCTCCAACCTCGGGCGTTTCTGGAAACACCATATATTTT. As protein: CASSSPTSGVSGNTIYF.

The V gene is TRBV7-9, the J gene TRBJ2-5; 7 bases agree with TRBD2. The CDR3 extends over 20 amino acids. Germline values: CDR1 SEHNR, CDR2 FQNEAQ (reference sequence). The V gene end was trimmed by 5 bases and the J gene end by 3 bases; junction bases not matched to a gene: 24. CDR3: CASSIRDYRGRVALKETQYF. CDR3 DNA: TGTGCCAGCAGCATCCGGGACTATCGAGGGAGGGTCGCTCTCAAAGAGACCCAGTACTTC.

This clone occurred once. The chain employs TRBV2 and TRBJ2-7; D not resolved. Germline assignment: CDR1 SNHLY and CDR2 FYNNEI. V was pared by 4 bases and J by 5 bases, with 6 bases between. This CDR3 region has 11 residues. The CDR3 reads CASSVVNEQYF. CDR3 in DNA: TGTGCCAGCAGTGTTGTTAACGAGCAGTACTTC.

The V and J genes are TRBV5-1 and TRBJ2-3; D call uncertain. Germline V CDR1 and CDR2: SGHRS, YFSETQ. Deletions cut 0 bases from V and 5 bases from J, with 7 bases between. The CDR3 is 13 amino acids. The CDR3 is CASSLAWRDTQYF. In DNA, the CDR3 is TGCGCCAGCAGCTTGGCCTGGAGAGATACGCAGTATTTT.

This chain uses TRBV6-1 with TRBJ1-6; no clear D. V lost 1 base to trimming and J lost 7 bases, with 11 bases between them. Per the germline V gene, CDR1 is MNHNS and CDR2 is SASEGT. The length of the CDR3 is 15 residues. As DNA, the CDR3 is TGTGCCAGCAGTGAAGAGTTTTTCCCAAATTCACCCCTCCACTTT. This codes for CASSEEFFPNSPLHF.

The chain recombines TRBV6-9 with TRBJ1-2, with 7 bases lining up with TRBD1. Losses at the gene ends were 6 bases for V and 5 bases for J; bases not matched to a gene: 9. This CDR3 region has 14 residues. CDR1 and CDR2 from the germline V gene are MNHGY and SVAAGI. The DNA of the CDR3 is TGTGCCAGCAGAAAGGACAGGCGACCTTATGGCTACACCTTC. Residues: CASRKDRRPYGYTF.

The chain uses TRBV7-9 and TRBJ2-7; D possibly uses TRBD1 or TRBD2 (5 bases each). Germline CDR1 is SEHNR and CDR2 is FQNEAQ (reference sequence). V gave up 7 bases and J gave up 6 bases, with 19 bases separating them. There are 14 residues in the CDR3. The CDR3 protein is CASNTRGARSEQYF. CDR3 DNA sequence: TGTGCCAGCAACACGCGAGGGGCAAGGAGCGAGCAGTACTTC.

J is TRBJ2-2 and V is TRBV2, with TRBD2 identical over 8 bases. Losses at the gene ends were 4 bases for V and 6 bases for J; bases not matched to a gene: 4. This CDR3 comprises 14 residues. CDR1 and CDR2 (germline): SNHLY, FYNNEI. The CDR3 DNA reads as TGTGCCAGCAGTGTTGCGGGGGGCCCCGGGGAGCTGTTTTTT. It is translated as CASSVAGGPGELFF.

The rearrangement joins TRBV5-5 to TRBJ1-2; D ambiguous. V was pared by 0 bases and J by 3 bases, with 6 bases between. The CDR3 spans 13 residues. Germline V lookup: CDR1 SGHKS, CDR2 YYEKEE (reference sequence). CDR3 sequence (DNA): TGTGCCAGCAGCTTGGCGGCAGACTATGGCTACACCTTC. It translates to CASSLAADYGYTF. The entire variable domain, with the rest obtained from reference TRBV5-5 and TRBJ1-2, is as follows: DAGVTQSPTHLIKTRGQQVTLRCSPISGHKSVSWYQQVLGQGPQFIFQYYEKEERGRGNFPDRFSARQFPNYSSELNVNALLLGDSALYLCASSLAADYGYTFGSGTRLTVV.

In regard to this clone: It is unclear where the CDR3 begins or ends on the DNA, so no DNA is shown, and the CDR3 is as TCRdb lists it. The chain has TRBV7-8 and TRBJ1-2. The CDR3 sequence runs 13 residues, both termini included. Germline V gene sequence: CDR1 SGHVS, CDR2 FQNEAQ. The CDR3 spells CASSLVGEGSSTF.

V usage is TRBV7-9 and J usage is TRBJ1-4; 7 nucleotides agree with TRBD1. Germline V gene data show CDR1 as SEHNR and CDR2 as FQNEAQ (reference sequence). The V gene end was trimmed by 7 bases and the J gene end by 8 bases; junction bases not matched to a gene: 7. There are 13 residues in the CDR3. The CDR3 DNA reads as TGTGCCAGCACCCGGGGACAGAGAGAAAAACTGTTTTTT. Amino acid sequence: CASTRGQREKLFF.

This chain connects TRBV7-2 to TRBJ1-5; tentatively, D is TRBD1 (5 bases). Germline CDR1 and CDR2: SGHTA and FQGNSA. The CDR3 covers 13 residues. Between the trimmed V and J ends, which lost 7 bases and 6 bases, there was a span of 13 bases. The CDR3 bases are TGTGCCAGCACCCTAGGAGGGGCTCAGCCCCAGCATTTT. This translates into CASTLGGAQPQHF. Complete variable domain (other parts from reference TRBV7-2 and TRBJ1-5): GAGVSQSPSNKVTEKGKDVELRCDPISGHTALYWYRQSLGQGLEFLIYFQGNSAPDKSGLPSDRFSAERTGGSVSTLTIQRTQQEDSAVYLCASTLGGAQPQHFGDGTRLSIL.

The J gene is TRBJ1-6, the V gene TRBV7-2; 7 bases line up with TRBD1. CDR3 length: 16 amino acids. Germline V CDR1 and CDR2: SGHTA, FQGNSA. Trimming cost V 5 bases and J 8 bases; bases outside gene matches: 12. The CDR3 DNA reads TGTGCCAGCAGCCAAGTGGCGGGGGACAGAGATTCACCCCTCCACTTT. Translating it yields CASSQVAGDRDSPLHF.

The chain couples TRBV6-5 to TRBJ1-5; TRBD1 might be the D (5 bases). Germline CDR1 is MNHEY and CDR2 is SVGAGI. With 2 bases removed from V and 4 bases from J, the gap between germline ends came to 15 bases. CDR3 size: 16 residues. CDR3 DNA: TGTGCCAGCAGTTACGGGGCCCCAAGAGGGAATCAGCCCCAGCATTTT. Translated, it gives CASSYGAPRGNQPQHF.

The DNA for the CDR3 is TGTGCCAGCAGAACAGGGGTTCTCCATGGCTACACCTTC. Its translation is CASRTGVLHGYTF. This sequence joins TRBV27 and TRBJ1-2, with 7 bases matching TRBD1. The junction had 7 bases not matched to a gene; V was cut back by 6 bases and J by 6 bases. Germline loops: CDR1 MNHEY, CDR2 SMNVEV (reference sequence). CDR3 size: 13 residues.

This chain joins TRBV28 and TRBJ2-7; D is uncertain. This CDR3 has 14 amino acids. Deletions cut 1 base from V and 1 base from J, with 8 bases between. CDR1 MDHEN and CDR2 SYDVKM come from the germline V gene. CDR3 nucleotide sequence: TGTGCCAGCAGTTTATTCAGCCGGTCCTACGAGCAGTACTTC. Translation: CASSLFSRSYEQYF.

The chain couples TRBV4-2 to TRBJ2-3, with 7 bases aligning to TRBD2. CDR1 and CDR2 from the germline V gene are LGHNA and YNFKEQ. With 1 base clipped from V and 5 bases from J, the junction kept 3 bases outside the gene matches. CDR3 length: 14 residues. CDR3 region: CASSQGLAGDTQYF. CDR3 nucleotide sequence: TGTGCCAGCAGCCAAGGACTAGCAGGAGATACGCAGTATTTT.

The genes are TRBV5-4 and TRBJ2-5; the D gene could be TRBD1 or TRBD2 (5 bases each). The V gene lost 4 bases and the J gene lost 7 bases, with 8 bases spanning the gap. This CDR3 contains 11 residues. CDR1 SGHNT and CDR2 YYREEE come from the germline V gene (reference sequence). The CDR3 loop is CASSVGGTQYF. DNA of the CDR3: TGTGCCAGCAGCGTTGGGGGGACCCAGTACTTC.

Only one count was recorded for this clone. V usage is TRBV5-1 and J usage is TRBJ2-7; D is uncertain. Germline V gene data show CDR1 as SGHRS and CDR2 as YFSETQ. The CDR3 extends over 14 amino acids. Trimming stripped 5 bases from V and 3 bases from J, with 15 bases between. In DNA form, the CDR3 reads TGCGCCAGCAGTTCGGTGGGGTCAGACTACGAGCAGTACTTC. As protein: CASSSVGSDYEQYF.

The chain links TRBV7-4 to TRBJ2-1; no reliable D call. The CDR3 has 15 amino acids. Trimming left V 4 bases short and J 5 bases short, with 15 bases between. Germline CDR1 and CDR2: SGHVT and SQSDAQ. CDR3 coding DNA: TGTGCCAGCAGCTCCCCGAAGTACTCAAACAATGAGCAGTTCTTC. It translates to CASSSPKYSNNEQFF. Using reference TRBV7-4 and TRBJ2-1 for the parts outside the CDR3, the full variable domain is GAGVSQSPRYKVAKRGRDVALRCDSISGHVTLYWYRQTLGQGSEVLTYSQSDAQRDKSGRPSGRFSAERPERSVSTLKIQRTEQGDSAVYLCASSSPKYSNNEQFFGPGTRLTVL.

The genes are TRBV19 and TRBJ1-6; 9 bases match TRBD1. The junction had 3 bases not matched to a gene; V was cut back by 11 bases and J by 7 bases. This CDR3 has 12 amino acids. Germline V gives CDR1 LNHDA, CDR2 SQIVND (reference sequence). CDR3 amino acids: CAAGTGNSPLHF. The DNA for the CDR3 is TGTGCCGCCGGGACAGGGAATTCACCCCTCCACTTT.

The gene calls are TRBV5-5 and TRBJ1-5, with 8 bases that match TRBD1. Germline CDR1 reads SGHKS; CDR2 reads YYEKEE (reference sequence). The CDR3 loop spans 15 amino acids. The V gene end was trimmed by 4 bases and the J gene end by 3 bases; junction bases not matched to a gene: 6. The CDR3 is CASSLRTGPNQPQHF. DNA for the CDR3: TGTGCCAGCAGCCTGAGGACAGGGCCCAATCAGCCCCAGCATTTT. The entire variable domain, with the rest obtained from reference TRBV5-5 and TRBJ1-5, is as follows: DAGVTQSPTHLIKTRGQQVTLRCSPISGHKSVSWYQQVLGQGPQFIFQYYEKEERGRGNFPDRFSARQFPNYSSELNVNALLLGDSALYLCASSLRTGPNQPQHFGDGTRLSIL.

This chain uses TRBV6-5 with TRBJ2-1; 7 bases line up with TRBD2. Trimming removed 7 bases from V and 4 bases from J; junction bases left unmatched: 4. Germline V CDR1 and CDR2: MNHEY, SVGAGI. The CDR3 sequence is 13 residues long. CDR3: CASTQAGYNEQFF. The CDR3 coding sequence is TGTGCCAGCACGCAAGCGGGATACAATGAGCAGTTCTTC.